These 6 T cell receptor beta chains came from one sample sequenced in a study of cytomegalovirus exposure and HLA in healthy donors. This PCR relied on a set of 60 Vbeta primers and 13 Jbeta primers. Sequencing was performed with immunoSEQ multiplex PCR; in TCRdb, only in-frame clones are kept and a portion is missing. This sample has roughly 180,000 clones, with approximately 80% found just once. Material: PBMCs. These receptors were taken from a woman under 30 in good health and CMV-seropositive.

This clone was recorded once. The rearrangement joins TRBV5-1 to TRBJ1-2; 7 positions match TRBD1. V lost 4 bases and J lost 4; bases outside the gene matches: 7. The CDR3 consists of 14 residues. Germline-derived CDR1 and CDR2 are SGHRS and YFSETQ. The chain's CDR3 is CASSRQGGTYGYTF. CDR3 bases: TGCGCCAGCAGCCGACAGGGTGGGACCTATGGCTACACCTTC.

The chain recombines TRBV11-3 with TRBJ2-3, with TRBD2 as a possible D gene (5 bases). CDR1 SGHNT and CDR2 YENEEA come from the germline V gene. This CDR3 contains 16 residues. Trimming stripped 1 base from V and 2 bases from J, with 13 bases between. CDR3 amino acids: CASSLGSRVDTDTQYF. DNA for the CDR3: TGTGCCAGCAGCTTAGGATCGAGGGTGGACACAGATACGCAGTATTTT.

This clone has just a few counts. The genes are TRBV5-1 and TRBJ2-7; 8 bases match TRBD1. There are 12 residues in the CDR3. Germline loops: CDR1 SGHRS, CDR2 YFSETQ. After removal of 2 bases from V and 6 bases from J, the junction contained 1 base not matched to a gene. CDR3 sequence (DNA): TGCGCCAGCAGCTTAGACAGGGGCGAGCAGTACTTC. Its translation is CASSLDRGEQYF.

The genes are TRBV7-2 and TRBJ1-1; D is unresolved. With 5 bases removed from V and 2 bases from J, the gap between germline ends came to 9 bases. CDR3 length: 13 residues. Germline CDR1 and CDR2: SGHTA and FQGNSA. For the CDR3, the DNA is TGTGCCAGCAGCCGCACATATAACACTGAAGCTTTCTTT. Protein product: CASSRTYNTEAFF.

In this sample, this clone turned up a few times. The chain recombines TRBV7-9 with TRBJ1-1, with D possibly TRBD1 on 6 matching bases. This CDR3 region has 15 residues. V shed 1 base and J shed 7 bases, with 16 bases lying between them. Germline V gene data show CDR1 as SEHNR and CDR2 as FQNEAQ (reference sequence). CDR3 protein: CASSLGSGVLDEAFF. CDR3 in DNA: TGTGCCAGCAGCTTAGGGTCAGGGGTATTGGATGAAGCTTTCTTT.

This clone has more than one count but fewer than ten. The rearrangement uses TRBV12-2 and TRBJ2-2; TRBD1, the table's D call, was not compared with the DNA. TRBV12-2 is a known pseudogene. The CDR3 consists of 20 residues. DNA of the CDR3: TGTGCAAGTCGCTTCGCCCAGATTGGCAGTCGTGAATTTCACACCGGGGAGCTGTTTTTT. Its translation: CASRFAQIGSREFHTGELFF.